This TCR beta chain was recovered during a study of cytomegalovirus exposure and HLA in healthy donors. Study details: Ancestry clustering placed roughly 86% of around 400 genotyped donors in the Caucasian-associated cluster.

The V end lost 1 base, the J end lost 15 bases, and 10 bases lay between the germline ends. The germline CDR1 and CDR2 sequences are SNHLY and FYNNEI. This CDR3 contains 11 residues. It was with 60 Vbeta and 13 Jbeta primers that the PCR ran. The repertoire was sequenced with immunoSEQ multiplex PCR; TCRdb's copy has only in-frame clones and lacks some. The sample records 100,000 to 150,000 clones, 78% being singletons. Although they were nominally healthy when sampled, donors likely had unrecorded immune exposures. The chain employs TRBV2 and TRBJ2-1, with D perhaps matching TRBD2 (5 bases). Source material: PBMCs. This TCR derives from a female donor in good health and CMV-seronegative. This chain's CDR3 is CASSEGGPLFF. In DNA, the CDR3 is TGTGCCAGCAGTGAAGGCGGGCCATTGTTCTTC.